This TCR beta chain was profiled in a study of graft-versus-host responses after intestinal transplantation. On the study more broadly: Multivisceral, liver-intestinal, or isolated intestinal grafts were transplanted into recipients. Tacrolimus plus steroids were given to all recipients for about 3 years, preceded by anti-thymocyte globulin induction. Whole-study findings and limits: Present in recipient marrow, GvH clones included some that appeared first in ileum or blood. High graft-versus-host to host-versus-graft T cell clonal ratios marked allografts of patients with graft-donor macrochimerism.

Sequencing was performed with immunoSEQ multiplex PCR; in TCRdb, only in-frame clones are kept and a portion is missing. The table shows tens of thousands of clones, with around 90% occurring only once. V lost 8 bases and J 0 bases, leaving 11 bases between the germline ends. Per germline, CDR1 MNHNY and CDR2 SVGAGI (reference sequence). CDR3 size: 13 residues. Of note for this clone: Antigen unknown.

The receptor's source is a human donor who received an intestinal transplant. The sequences come from unstimulated CD8+ T cells sorted from spleen or lymph node cells, collected before intestinal transplant. This sequence joins TRBV6-6 and TRBJ2-7; D unresolved. CDR3 sequence reads: CASGQETSYEQYF. The CDR3 DNA follows: TGTGCCAGCGGTCAGGAGACCTCCTACGAGCAGTACTTC.